The rows below give T cell receptor beta chains drawn from one sample of a study of T cells in Graves' hyperthyroidism and ophthalmopathy. Each CDR3 protein is one row after TCRdb ran MiXCR on the multiplex PCR reads. The sample records 350,000 to 400,000 distinct CDR3 sequences, 15% to 20% being singletons. Sample: blood. All receptors come from a woman aged 18-35 years with Graves' hyperthyroidism. CDR3s include the opening cysteine and the closing phenylalanine or tryptophan. D genes are given only for firm matches. Clone size is stated in some rows and not others, as once, few, many or a class when expanded.

TRBJ2-5	.	TRBV15	many	CATSRDPKETQYF	TGTGCCACCAGCAGAGATCCCAAAGAGACCCAGTACTTC
TRBJ1-5	.	TRBV12-3/TRBV12-4	many	CASSSGRKQSNQPQHF	TGTGCCAGCAGTTCCGGTCGAAAACAGAGCAATCAGCCCCAGCATTTT
TRBJ2-4	.	TRBV6-1	many	CATLAAGQRKNIQYF	TGTGCCACCTTGGCAGCAGGACAGCGGAAAAACATTCAGTACTTC
TRBJ2-7	TRBD1	TRBV6-5	many	CASSPTGNRGSSYEQYF	TGTGCCAGCAGCCCTACTGGGAACAGGGGTAGCTCCTACGAGCAGTACTTC
TRBJ2-5	TRBD2	TRBV6-1	once	CASSGLAGAETQYF	TGTGCCAGCAGCGGACTAGCGGGAGCGGAGACCCAGTACTTC
TRBJ2-5	.	TRBV12-3/TRBV12-4	many	CASSSPGVETQYF	TGTGCCAGCAGTTCACCAGGGGTAGAGACCCAGTACTTC
TRBJ1-2	.	TRBV2	many	CASSAGTDNRYTF	TGTGCCAGCAGTGCTGGTACCGACAATCGCTACACCTTC
TRBJ2-5	.	TRBV7-2	.	CASSPQERVQETQYF	TGTGCCAGCAGCCCGCAAGAGAGGGTCCAAGAGACCCAGTACTTC
TRBJ1-2	.	TRBV20-1	many	CSATGLNYGYTF	TGCAGTGCTACGGGACTCAACTATGGCTACACCTTC
TRBJ2-5	.	TRBV6-5	many	CASTPRRAGDPETQYF	TGTGCCAGCACCCCACGGAGGGCAGGGGATCCAGAGACCCAGTACTTC
TRBJ1-1	.	TRBV6-1	many	CASSDTGSQYTEAFF	TGTGCCAGCAGTGACACCGGGAGCCAGTACACTGAAGCTTTCTTT
TRBJ1-1	TRBD1	TRBV5-1	many	CASSRIRTGGFGTEAFF	TGCGCCAGCAGCCGGATACGGACAGGGGGATTTGGCACTGAAGCTTTCTTT
TRBJ2-7	TRBD1	TRBV6-4	.	CAEASAPGQGAGYEQYF	TGTGCCGAGGCGTCAGCCCCGGGACAGGGGGCTGGCTACGAGCAGTACTTC
TRBJ2-7	.	TRBV7-6	.	CASSLGRAGPSSYEQYF	TGTGCCAGCAGCTTAGGTCGGGCAGGACCGAGCTCCTACGAGCAGTACTTC
TRBJ2-5	TRBD1	TRBV7-9	many	CASSPGQAVQETQYF	TGTGCCAGCAGCCCGGGACAGGCTGTACAAGAGACCCAGTACTTC
TRBJ1-2	.	TRBV11-2	.	CASSLDLRQGYGYTF	TGTGCCAGCAGCTTAGATCTCCGGCAGGGCTATGGCTACACCTTC
TRBJ1-6	.	TRBV27	.	CASSSPNSPLHF	TGTGCCAGCAGTTCGCCAAATTCACCCCTCCACTTT
TRBJ2-5	.	TRBV6-5	many	CASSYSGRTETQYF	TGTGCCAGCAGTTACTCGGGACGAACGGAGACCCAGTACTTC